These 8 T cell receptor beta chains were all obtained from the same sample, sequenced in a study of T cells in Graves' hyperthyroidism and ophthalmopathy. Amplification of TCR beta CDR3 regions was performed using RNA transcripts as template. HTBI primers were employed in a first-round RT-PCR of the TCR CDR3. TCRdb reanalysed the multiplex PCR reads using MiXCR and keeps one entry per CDR3 protein. The sample shows under 350,000 distinct CDR3 sequences, about an eighth of them seen only once. Sequenced material: blood. These receptors were taken from a woman aged 30 to 39 with Graves' hyperthyroidism that later progressed to Graves' ophthalmopathy.

This clonotype was counted many times. The junction does not match germline at one end; this may be a read error. The chain uses TRBV7-2 and TRBJ2-7; tentatively, D is TRBD2 (6 bases). The CDR3 loop spans 15 amino acids. Germline V CDR1 and CDR2: SGHTA, FQGNSA. The CDR3 nucleotides are TGTGCCAGCAGCATAGCTAGCGCTTTATCCTACGAGCAGTACTTC. Its protein is CASSIASALSYEQYF.

This clonotype came up many times. The rearrangement uses TRBV6-1 and TRBJ2-2; 9 positions match TRBD1. The junction had 9 bases not matched to a gene; V was cut back by 6 bases and J by 7 bases. Germline CDR1 is MNHNS and CDR2 is SASEGT. The CDR3 extends over 15 amino acids. CDR3 sequence (DNA): TGTGCCAGCAGACGTTACAGGGGGCTCAGCGGGGAGCTGTTTTTT. It encodes CASRRYRGLSGELFF.

This clonotype was seen at least ten times. The chain employs TRBV28 and TRBJ1-3; a possible D gene is TRBD1 (6 bases). Germline-derived CDR1 and CDR2 are MDHEN and SYDVKM. Trimming took off 3 bases at V and 8 bases at J, with 17 bases between the two ends. The CDR3 consists of 15 residues. The CDR3 here is CASSFPEQGWDTIYF. The CDR3 DNA reads as TGTGCCAGCAGTTTCCCGGAACAGGGATGGGACACCATATATTTT.

Details on this clonotype: A much larger clone lies one base from this, so it may be a read error. The V gene is TRBV6-1, the J gene TRBJ2-1, with 12 positions matching TRBD2. V shed 7 bases and J 5 bases; nucleotides not matched to a gene: 12. The CDR3 extends over 17 amino acids. Looked up from germline, CDR1 is MNHNS and CDR2 is SASEGT. The CDR3 region is CASTPSGRVLRDNEQFF. For the CDR3, the DNA is TGTGCCAGCACCCCTAGCGGGAGGGTCCTTCGAGACAATGAGCAGTTCTTC.

Many counts were recorded for this clonotype. The chain couples TRBV6-1 to TRBJ1-5; the match to TRBD1 covers 9 bases. Germline trimming cut 6 bases from V and 0 bases from J; bases unmatched to any gene: 6. This CDR3 comprises 16 residues. Germline CDR1 and CDR2: MNHNS and SASEGT. The DNA for the CDR3 is TGTGCCAGCAGGGATACAGGGGGCCCTAGCAATCAGCCCCAGCATTTT. It translates to CASRDTGGPSNQPQHF.

There are a few counts of this clonotype. The chain has TRBV6-1 and TRBJ2-7; D could derive from TRBD1 or TRBD2 (6 bases each). The CDR3 is made up of 16 amino acids. Trimming removed 5 bases at V and 4 bases at J, with 21 bases between. Looked up from germline, CDR1 is MNHNS and CDR2 is SASEGT. CDR3 loop: CASSLGQPIGGYEQYF. DNA for the CDR3: TGTGCCAGCAGTTTAGGACAGCCCATTGGGGGGTACGAGCAGTACTTC.

This clonotype occurred many times. This chain joins TRBV14 and TRBJ1-2; D possibly corresponds to TRBD1 (5 bases). Trimming shortened V by 5 bases and J by 8 bases, and 12 bases separated the two germline ends. This CDR3 comprises 12 residues. Germline V gene sequence: CDR1 SGHDN, CDR2 FVKESK. The CDR3 is CASSKPQGGYTF. CDR3 in DNA: TGTGCCAGCAGCAAACCCCAGGGAGGCTACACCTTC. The full variable domain, its missing parts supplied by reference TRBV14 and TRBJ1-2, is EAGVTQFPSHSVIEKGQTVTLRCDPISGHDNLYWYRRVMGKEIKFLLHFVKESKQDESGMPNNRFLAERTGGTYSTLKVQPAELEDSGVYFCASSKPQGGYTFGSGTRLTVV.

This chain joins TRBV12-3 or TRBV12-4 and TRBJ1-4; no definite D call. V was shortened by 4 bases and J by 3 bases, with 9 bases between the two germline ends. The CDR3 runs to 14 residues. CDR3 bases: TGTGCCAGCAGTTCGGTGTTGGCTAATGAAAAACTGTTTTTT. Translation gives CASSSVLANEKLFF.